One and the same sample provided the 14 T cell receptor beta chains below, sequenced in a study of tumor-infiltrating lymphocytes in primary liver carcinoma. Germline DNA was also extracted, with blood RNA taken from unsorted whole blood. Total RNA (roughly 530 ng) served as template for TCR beta cDNA synthesis primed by a constant-region primer. Three-round nested multiplex PCR performed with slightly modified ARM-PCR produced the TCR beta libraries. Two initial PCR rounds of approximately 10 cycles each paired TRBV1-TRBV30 forward primers with a C-beta reverse primer. Using its own MiXCR run on the multiplex PCR reads, TCRdb lists one record per CDR3 protein. The repertoire holds 300,000 to 400,000 distinct CDR3 sequences, 65% seen once, with 9% in the top ten. The material sequenced was peripheral blood. These receptors came from a man in his forties or fifties with primary liver carcinoma and hepatitis B virus infection.

Worth noting for this clonotype: A single base separates this from a much larger clone, so it may be a read error. The chain carries TRBV5-4 and TRBJ2-3; a weak D match, TRBD1 (6 bases). Germline V lookup: CDR1 SGHNT, CDR2 YYREEE (reference sequence). The CDR3 extends over 14 amino acids. Trimming pared 4 bases from V and 3 bases from J, leaving 12 bases between. CDR3 DNA sequence: TGTGCCAGCAGCCTCCACAGGGAGACAGATACGCAGTATTTT. This gives the protein CASSLHRETDTQYF.

This clonotype was found many times. The rearrangement links TRBV6-1 to TRBJ1-1; D is unclear. The CDR3 is made up of 12 amino acids. Germline CDR1 is MNHNS and CDR2 is SASEGT. Trimming pared 7 bases from V and 0 bases from J, leaving 6 bases between. Written as DNA, the CDR3 is TGTGCCAGCAACCAATTGAACACTGAAGCTTTCTTT. Translating gives CASNQLNTEAFF.

This clonotype occurred once. A much more abundant neighbour one base away suggests this may be a read error. This rearrangement joins TRBV12-3 or TRBV12-4 to TRBJ1-2, with unresolved D. The ends were cut back, 5 bases at V and 0 bases at J, with 10 bases in the middle. The CDR3 has 14 residues. In DNA, the CDR3 is TGTGCCAGCAGTATACTAGCTACTAACTATGGCTACACCTTC. Translation gives CASSILATNYGYTF.

This clonotype was recorded a few times. This may stem from a read error, because a much larger clone lies one nucleotide away. The CDR3 DNA follows: TGTGCCAGCAGGTCGTTGGGGGGCTCCTACAATGAGCAGTTCTTC. As protein: CASRSLGGSYNEQFF. This chain uses TRBV11-2 with TRBJ2-1; possibly TRBD2 for D (6 bases). This CDR3 has 15 amino acids. The ends were cut back, 6 bases at V and 0 bases at J, with 12 bases in the middle. Germline V gene lookup returns CDR1 SGHAT and CDR2 FQNNGV.

This clonotype was picked up a small number of times. The chain has TRBV7-9 and TRBJ2-7; TRBD1 matches at 7 bases. J gave up 5 bases and V 4 bases, and 11 bases lay outside the gene matches. Germline lookup yields CDR1 SEHNR and CDR2 FQNEAQ (reference sequence). The CDR3 runs 15 residues. CDR3 amino acids: CASSYDRAQLDEQYF. The DNA for the CDR3 is TGTGCCAGCAGCTACGACAGGGCCCAACTTGACGAGCAGTACTTC. Variable domain in full (rest from reference TRBV7-9 and TRBJ2-7): DTGVSQNPRHKITKRGQNVTFRCDPISEHNRLYWYRQTLGQGPEFLTYFQNEAQLEKSRLLSDRFSAERPKGSFSTLEIQRTEQGDSAMYLCASSYDRAQLDEQYFGPGTRLTVT.

About this clonotype: One junction end does not reproduce the germline sequence, and a read error may be involved. The V gene is TRBV12-3 or TRBV12-4, the J gene TRBJ1-1, with D unclear. The CDR3 length is 12 residues. Written as DNA, the CDR3 is TGTGTCAGCAGGTATGTGACGGTTGAAGCTTTCTTT. Translation: CVSRYVTVEAFF.

Notes on this clonotype: Since a much larger clone is just one base distant, this may be a read error. The V call is TRBV6-2 or TRBV6-3, the J call TRBJ2-7, with D perhaps matching TRBD1 (6 bases). The CDR3 length is 13 residues. Trimming removed 10 bases from V and 5 bases from J, with 18 bases in between. CDR1 MNHEY and CDR2 SVGEGT come from the germline V gene. The CDR3: CANSTRGPDEQYF. CDR3 coding DNA: TGTGCCAACAGCACCAGGGGTCCCGACGAGCAGTACTTC.

This chain links TRBV12-3 or TRBV12-4 with TRBJ2-1, with D possibly being TRBD2 (5 bases). V was clipped by 9 bases and J by 6 bases, with 12 bases between them. There are 12 residues in the CDR3. In nucleotides, the CDR3 is TGTGCCAGAAGCCTACTAGGCAATGAGCAGTTCTTC. It translates to CARSLLGNEQFF.

Points on this clonotype: This may arise from a read error, as a much more abundant clone is one base away. The chain joins TRBV6-2 or TRBV6-3 to TRBJ1-1; maybe TRBD1 (5 bases). The CDR3 is made up of 13 amino acids. Germline CDR1 reads MNHEY; CDR2 reads SVGEGT. The ends were cut back, 6 bases at V and 0 bases at J, with 8 bases in the middle. CDR3 sequence (DNA): TGTGCCAGCAGGGGACTCCTGAACACTGAAGCTTTCTTT. Its protein is CASRGLLNTEAFF.

On this clonotype itself: At one end, the junction sequence differs from germline, possibly due to a read error. This chain connects TRBV11-2 to TRBJ2-1; TRBD2 might be the D (5 bases). The CDR3 extends over 15 amino acids. CDR1 is SGHAT and CDR2 is FQNNGV in the germline V gene. The CDR3 region has the DNA TGTACCAGCAGCGGCACTAGTGGGAGCTATTCTGAGCAATTCTTC. It specifies CTSSGTSGSYSEQFF.

On this clonotype: A much larger clone is a single base away; this may be a read error. The chain has TRBV12-3 or TRBV12-4 and TRBJ2-7, with 7 bases lining up with TRBD1. The ends lost 8 bases at V and 2 bases at J; junction bases unmatched: 6. The CDR3 runs 13 residues. The CDR3 DNA reads as TGTGCCAGCGCCAGGGGGAACCCCTACGAGCAGTACTTC. Translating it yields CASARGNPYEQYF.

This clonotype occurred many times. The gene calls are TRBV4-3 and TRBJ1-6, with D unresolved. This CDR3 is built from 14 residues. Germline values: CDR1 LGHNA, CDR2 YSLEER. V lost 0 bases to trimming and J lost 3 bases, with 3 bases between them. CDR3 in DNA: TGCGCCAGCAGCCAAGACAACTATAATTCACCCCTCCACTTT. Translating gives CASSQDNYNSPLHF.

Concerning this clonotype: A clone one base away is much larger, so this may be a read error. This CDR3 fails to terminate in the conserved phenylalanine or tryptophan, so it likely reflects a read error. The V gene is TRBV4-3, the J gene TRBJ2-1; D call uncertain. The CDR3 is 15 amino acids. V was shortened by 0 bases and J by 0 bases, with 6 bases between the two germline ends. Looked up from germline, CDR1 is LGHNA and CDR2 is YSLEER. In DNA, the CDR3 is TGCGCCAGCAGCCAAGATTCGGGCTCCTACAATGAGCAGTTCTTA. Its protein product is CASSQDSGSYNEQFL.

Of note for this clonotype: At one of its ends the junction is not consistent with the germline gene, which may arise from a read error. V usage is TRBV12-3 or TRBV12-4 and J usage is TRBJ2-2; D may be TRBD1 (8 bases). The CDR3 covers 16 residues. The CDR3 nucleotides read TGTGCCAGTAGTTTAGCGGGCAGGGGGCACACCGGGGAGCTGTATTTT. This codes for CASSLAGRGHTGELYF.